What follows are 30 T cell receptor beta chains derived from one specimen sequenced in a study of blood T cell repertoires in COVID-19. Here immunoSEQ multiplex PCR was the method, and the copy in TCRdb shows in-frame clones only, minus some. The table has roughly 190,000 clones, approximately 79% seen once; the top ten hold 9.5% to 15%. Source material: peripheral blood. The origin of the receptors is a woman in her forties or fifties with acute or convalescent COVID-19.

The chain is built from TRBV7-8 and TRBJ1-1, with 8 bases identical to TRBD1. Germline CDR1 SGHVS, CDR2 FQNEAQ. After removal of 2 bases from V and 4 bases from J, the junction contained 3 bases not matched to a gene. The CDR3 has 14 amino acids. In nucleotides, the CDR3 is TGTGCCAGCAGCTTACCTGGACAGGGCACTGAAGCTTTCTTT. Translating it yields CASSLPGQGTEAFF.

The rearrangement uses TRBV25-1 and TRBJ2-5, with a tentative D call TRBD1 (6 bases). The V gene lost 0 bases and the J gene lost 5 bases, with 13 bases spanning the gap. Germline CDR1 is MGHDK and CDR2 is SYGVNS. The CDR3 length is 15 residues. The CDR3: CASSEYRGTKETQYF. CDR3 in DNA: TGTGCCAGCAGTGAATATAGGGGGACAAAGGAGACCCAGTACTTC.

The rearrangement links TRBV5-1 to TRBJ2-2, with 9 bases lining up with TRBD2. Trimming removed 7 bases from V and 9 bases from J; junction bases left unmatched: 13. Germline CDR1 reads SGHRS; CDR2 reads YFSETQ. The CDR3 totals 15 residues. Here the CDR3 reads CASCLGGGALRELFF. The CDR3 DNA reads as TGCGCCAGCTGCCTCGGCGGGGGGGCTTTAAGGGAGCTGTTTTTT.

This CDR3 is CASSVPGDPTYGYTF. The CDR3 region has the DNA TGCGCCAGCAGCGTGCCAGGGGACCCTACCTATGGCTACACCTTC. The chain employs TRBV5-1 and TRBJ1-2, with D perhaps matching TRBD1 (6 bases). V lost 4 bases and J lost 4, with 17 bases in between. Germline CDR1 SGHRS, CDR2 YFSETQ. The CDR3 sequence is 15 residues long.

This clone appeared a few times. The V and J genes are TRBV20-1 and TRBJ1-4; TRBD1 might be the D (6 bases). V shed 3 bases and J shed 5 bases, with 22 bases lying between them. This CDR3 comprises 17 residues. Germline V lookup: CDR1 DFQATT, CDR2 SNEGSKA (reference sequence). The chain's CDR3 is CSASPTLRGAGNEKLFF. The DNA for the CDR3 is TGCAGTGCTAGTCCTACCCTTCGGGGGGCAGGGAATGAAAAACTGTTTTTT.

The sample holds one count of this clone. DNA for the CDR3: TGTGCCAGTCAGTTATCAAGCACCGGGGAGCTGTTTTTT. Amino acid sequence: CASQLSSTGELFF. This chain connects TRBV28 to TRBJ2-2; D is uncertain. The CDR3 is made up of 13 amino acids. Trimming removed 9 bases at V and 4 bases at J, with 12 bases between. Per the germline V gene, CDR1 is MDHEN and CDR2 is SYDVKM.

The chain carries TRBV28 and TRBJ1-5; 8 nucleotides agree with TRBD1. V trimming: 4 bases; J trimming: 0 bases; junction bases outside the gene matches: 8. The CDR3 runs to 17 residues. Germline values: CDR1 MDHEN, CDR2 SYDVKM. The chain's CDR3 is CASSSNRGAHSNQPQHF. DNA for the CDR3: TGTGCCAGCAGTTCAAACAGGGGGGCTCATAGCAATCAGCCCCAGCATTTT.

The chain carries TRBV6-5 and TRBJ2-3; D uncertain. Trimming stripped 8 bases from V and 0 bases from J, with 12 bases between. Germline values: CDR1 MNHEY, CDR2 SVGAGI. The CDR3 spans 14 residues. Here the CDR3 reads CASGLRWSTDTQYF. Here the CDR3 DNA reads TGTGCCAGCGGGCTTCGGTGGAGCACAGATACGCAGTATTTT.

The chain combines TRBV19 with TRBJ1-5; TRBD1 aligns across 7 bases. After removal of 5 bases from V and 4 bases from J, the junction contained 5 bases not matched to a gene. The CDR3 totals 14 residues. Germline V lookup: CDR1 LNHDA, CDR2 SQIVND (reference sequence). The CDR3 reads CASSPDRANQPQHF. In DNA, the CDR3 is TGTGCCAGTAGTCCTGACAGGGCGAATCAGCCCCAGCATTTT.

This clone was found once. CDR3 in amino acids: CASSLDIGANEKLFF. For the CDR3, the DNA is TGTGCCAGCAGTCTTGACATAGGGGCTAATGAAAAACTGTTTTTT. This sequence joins TRBV25-1 and TRBJ1-4; tentative D call: TRBD1 (5 bases). Germline CDR1 is MGHDK and CDR2 is SYGVNS. The V and J ends lost 5 bases and 3 bases respectively, with 13 bases between them. CDR3 length: 15 residues.

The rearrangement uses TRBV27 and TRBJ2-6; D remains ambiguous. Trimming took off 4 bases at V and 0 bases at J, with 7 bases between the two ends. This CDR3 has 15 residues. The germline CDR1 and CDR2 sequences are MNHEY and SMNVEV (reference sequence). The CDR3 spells CASSWAVSGANVLTF. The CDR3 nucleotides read TGTGCCAGCAGTTGGGCAGTCTCTGGGGCCAACGTCCTGACTTTC.

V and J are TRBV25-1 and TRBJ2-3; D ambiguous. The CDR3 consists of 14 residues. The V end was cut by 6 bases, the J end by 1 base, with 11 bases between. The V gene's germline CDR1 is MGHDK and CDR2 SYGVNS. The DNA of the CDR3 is TGTGCCAGCAGCTTAGACACAGGCACAGATACGCAGTATTTT. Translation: CASSLDTGTDTQYF.

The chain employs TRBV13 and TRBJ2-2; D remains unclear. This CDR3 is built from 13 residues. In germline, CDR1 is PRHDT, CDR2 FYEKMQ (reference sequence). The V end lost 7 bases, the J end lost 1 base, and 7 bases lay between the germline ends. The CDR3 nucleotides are TGTGCCAGCACAAGCGAGAACACCGGGGAGCTGTTTTTT. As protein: CASTSENTGELFF.

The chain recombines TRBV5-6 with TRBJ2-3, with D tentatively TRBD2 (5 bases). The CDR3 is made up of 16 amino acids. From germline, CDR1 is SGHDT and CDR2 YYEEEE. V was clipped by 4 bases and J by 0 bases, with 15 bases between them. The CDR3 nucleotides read TGTGCCAGCAGCCAAGGTCCACCGGGGAGCACAGATACGCAGTATTTT. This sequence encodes CASSQGPPGSTDTQYF.

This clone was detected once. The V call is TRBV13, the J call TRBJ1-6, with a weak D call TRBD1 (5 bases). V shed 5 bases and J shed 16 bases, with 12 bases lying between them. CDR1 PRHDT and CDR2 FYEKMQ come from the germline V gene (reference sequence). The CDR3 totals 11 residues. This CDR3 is CASSAGTALHF. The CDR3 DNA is TGTGCCAGCAGCGCTGGGACTGCTCTCCACTTT.

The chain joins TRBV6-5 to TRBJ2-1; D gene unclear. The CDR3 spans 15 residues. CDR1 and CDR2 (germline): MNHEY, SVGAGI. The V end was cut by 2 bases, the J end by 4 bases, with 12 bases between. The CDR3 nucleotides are TGTGCCAGCAGTTACCTCTGGAGTTTGTACAATGAGCAGTTCTTC. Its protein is CASSYLWSLYNEQFF.

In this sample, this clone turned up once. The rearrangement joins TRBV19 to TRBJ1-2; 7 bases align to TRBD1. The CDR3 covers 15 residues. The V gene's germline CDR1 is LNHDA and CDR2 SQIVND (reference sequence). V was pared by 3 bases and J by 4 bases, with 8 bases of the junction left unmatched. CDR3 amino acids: CASSISARGFYGYTF. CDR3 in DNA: TGTGCCAGTAGTATTTCGGCCAGGGGGTTCTATGGCTACACCTTC.

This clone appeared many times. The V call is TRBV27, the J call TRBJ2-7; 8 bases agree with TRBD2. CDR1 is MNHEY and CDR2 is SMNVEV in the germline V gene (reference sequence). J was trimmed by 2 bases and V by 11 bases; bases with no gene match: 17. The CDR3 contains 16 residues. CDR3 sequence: CASSTAGDGKPYEQYF. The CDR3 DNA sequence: TGTGCCTCTTCAACAGCGGGGGACGGGAAACCCTACGAGCAGTACTTC.

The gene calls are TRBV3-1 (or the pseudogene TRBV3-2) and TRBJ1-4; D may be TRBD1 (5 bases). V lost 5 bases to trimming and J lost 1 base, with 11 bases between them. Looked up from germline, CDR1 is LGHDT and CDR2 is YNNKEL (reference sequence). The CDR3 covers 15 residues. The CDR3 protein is CASSYGGGTNEKLFF. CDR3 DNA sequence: TGTGCCAGCAGCTATGGGGGAGGAACTAATGAAAAACTGTTTTTT.

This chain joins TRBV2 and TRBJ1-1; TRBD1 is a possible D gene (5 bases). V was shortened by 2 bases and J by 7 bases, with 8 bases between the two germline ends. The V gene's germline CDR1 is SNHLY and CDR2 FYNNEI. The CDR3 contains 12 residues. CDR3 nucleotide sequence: TGTGCCAGCAGTGAAACAGGATTTGAAGCTTTCTTT. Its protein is CASSETGFEAFF.

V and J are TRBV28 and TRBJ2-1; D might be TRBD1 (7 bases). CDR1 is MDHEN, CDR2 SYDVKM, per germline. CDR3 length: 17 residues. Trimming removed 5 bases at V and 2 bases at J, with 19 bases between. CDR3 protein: CASSPTTGRIAYNEQFF. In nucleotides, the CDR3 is TGTGCCAGCAGTCCGACGACAGGGAGGATCGCCTACAATGAGCAGTTCTTC.

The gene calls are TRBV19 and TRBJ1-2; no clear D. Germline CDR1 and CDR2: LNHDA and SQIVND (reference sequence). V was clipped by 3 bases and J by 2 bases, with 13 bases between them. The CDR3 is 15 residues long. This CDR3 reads CASSMGEGQNYGYTF. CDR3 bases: TGTGCCAGTAGTATGGGCGAGGGCCAAAACTATGGCTACACCTTC.

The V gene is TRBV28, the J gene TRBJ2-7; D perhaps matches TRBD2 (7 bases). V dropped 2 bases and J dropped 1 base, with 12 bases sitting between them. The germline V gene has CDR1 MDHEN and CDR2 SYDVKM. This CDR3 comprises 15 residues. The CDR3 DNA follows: TGTGCCAGCAGTTTAGGGGGGGCAAGGTCCTACGAGCAGTACTTC. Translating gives CASSLGGARSYEQYF.

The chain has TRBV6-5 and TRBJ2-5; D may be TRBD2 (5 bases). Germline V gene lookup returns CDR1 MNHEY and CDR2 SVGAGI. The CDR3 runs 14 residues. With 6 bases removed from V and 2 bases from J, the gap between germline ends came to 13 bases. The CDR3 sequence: CASRLSPGQETQYF. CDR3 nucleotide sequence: TGTGCCAGCAGACTCAGTCCGGGGCAAGAGACCCAGTACTTC.

The CDR3 DNA follows: TGTGCCAGCAGTGCCGCGGGGGGAGGCACAGATACGCAGTATTTT. This translates into CASSAAGGGTDTQYF. The chain couples TRBV6-4 to TRBJ2-3; 8 nucleotides align to TRBD2. CDR3 size: 15 residues. The germline V gene encodes CDR1 MRHNA and CDR2 SNTAGT. V dropped 4 bases and J dropped 1; count of bases not matched to a gene: 4.

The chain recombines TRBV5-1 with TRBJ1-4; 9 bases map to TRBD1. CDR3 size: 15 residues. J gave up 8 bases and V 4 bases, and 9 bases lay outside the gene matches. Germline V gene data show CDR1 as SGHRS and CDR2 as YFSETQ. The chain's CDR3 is CASSLTGGVGEKLFF. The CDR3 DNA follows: TGCGCCAGCAGCCTGACAGGGGGAGTGGGAGAAAAACTGTTTTTT.

The DNA of the CDR3 is TGTGCCAGCTCGGATTTTACCAGGGGAAACTACAATGAGCAGTTCTTC. It yields the protein CASSDFTRGNYNEQFF. V gene TRBV18 combines with J gene TRBJ2-1; D possibly corresponds to TRBD1 (6 bases). Deletions cut 6 bases from V and 3 bases from J, with 18 bases between. The CDR3 has 16 amino acids. Per germline, CDR1 KGHSH and CDR2 LQKENI.

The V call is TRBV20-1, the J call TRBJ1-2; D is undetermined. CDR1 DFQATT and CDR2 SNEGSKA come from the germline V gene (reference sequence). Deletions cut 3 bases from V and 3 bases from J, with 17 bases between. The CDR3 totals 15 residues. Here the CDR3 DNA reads TGCAGTGCTAGTAATCTGGGCTCTGCTGACTATGGCTACACCTTC. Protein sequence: CSASNLGSADYGYTF.

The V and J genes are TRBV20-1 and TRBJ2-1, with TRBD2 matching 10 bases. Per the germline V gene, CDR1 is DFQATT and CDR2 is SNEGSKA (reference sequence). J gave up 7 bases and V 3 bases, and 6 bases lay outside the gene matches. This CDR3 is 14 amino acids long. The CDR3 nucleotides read TGCAGTGCTAGTGATAGCGGGAGGTTAAATGAGCAGTTCTTC. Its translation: CSASDSGRLNEQFF.

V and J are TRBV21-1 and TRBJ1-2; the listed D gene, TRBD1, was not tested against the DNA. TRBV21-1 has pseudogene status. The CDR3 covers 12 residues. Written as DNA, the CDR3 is TGTGCCAGCGGCAGACAGGGGGGTGGCTACACCTTC. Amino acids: CASGRQGGGYTF.